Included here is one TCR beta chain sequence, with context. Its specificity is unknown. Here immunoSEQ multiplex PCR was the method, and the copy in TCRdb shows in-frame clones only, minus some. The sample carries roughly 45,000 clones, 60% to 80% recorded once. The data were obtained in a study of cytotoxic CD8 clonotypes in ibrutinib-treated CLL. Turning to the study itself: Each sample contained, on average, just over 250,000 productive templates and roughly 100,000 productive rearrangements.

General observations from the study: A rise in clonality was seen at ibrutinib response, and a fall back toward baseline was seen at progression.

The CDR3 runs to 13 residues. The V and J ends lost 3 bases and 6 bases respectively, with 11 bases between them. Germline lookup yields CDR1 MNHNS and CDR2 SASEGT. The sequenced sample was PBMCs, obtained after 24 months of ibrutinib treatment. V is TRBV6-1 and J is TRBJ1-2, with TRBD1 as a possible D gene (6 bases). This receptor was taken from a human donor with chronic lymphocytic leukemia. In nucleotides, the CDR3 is TGTGCCAGCAGTGATGGACAGAGAGATGGCTACACCTTC. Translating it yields CASSDGQRDGYTF.